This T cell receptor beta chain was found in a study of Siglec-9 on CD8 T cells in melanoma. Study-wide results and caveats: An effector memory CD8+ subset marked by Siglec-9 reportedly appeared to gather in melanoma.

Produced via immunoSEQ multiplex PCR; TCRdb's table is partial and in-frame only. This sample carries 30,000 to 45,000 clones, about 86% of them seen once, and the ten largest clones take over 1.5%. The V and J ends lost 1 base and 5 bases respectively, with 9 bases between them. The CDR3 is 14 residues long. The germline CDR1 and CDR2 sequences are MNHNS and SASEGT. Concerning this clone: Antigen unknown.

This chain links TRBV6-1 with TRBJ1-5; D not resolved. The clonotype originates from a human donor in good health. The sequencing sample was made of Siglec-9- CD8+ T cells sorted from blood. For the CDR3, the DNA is TGTGCCAGCAGTGAAGGAGGTCACTATCAGCCCCAGCATTTT. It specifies CASSEGGHYQPQHF.